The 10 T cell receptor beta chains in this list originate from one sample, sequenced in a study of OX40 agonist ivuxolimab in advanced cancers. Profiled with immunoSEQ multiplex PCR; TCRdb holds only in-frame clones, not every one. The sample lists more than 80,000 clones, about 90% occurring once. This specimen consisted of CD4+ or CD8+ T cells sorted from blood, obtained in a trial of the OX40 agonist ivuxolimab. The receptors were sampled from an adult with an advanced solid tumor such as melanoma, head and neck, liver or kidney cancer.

The CDR3: CSVGTGTGELFF. The CDR3 DNA is TGCAGCGTGGGGACAGGGACCGGGGAGCTGTTTTTT. V is TRBV29-1 and J is TRBJ2-2; TRBD1 agrees at 9 bases. After removal of 6 bases from V and 5 bases from J, the junction contained 1 base not matched to a gene. Germline V gives CDR1 SQVTM, CDR2 ANQGSEA. This CDR3 contains 12 residues.

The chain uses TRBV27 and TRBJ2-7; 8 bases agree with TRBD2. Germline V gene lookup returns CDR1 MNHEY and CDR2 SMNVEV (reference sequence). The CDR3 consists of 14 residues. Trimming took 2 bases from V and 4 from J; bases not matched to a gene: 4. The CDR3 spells CASSLREGRYEQYF. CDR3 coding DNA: TGTGCCAGCAGTTTACGGGAGGGCCGGTACGAGCAGTACTTC.

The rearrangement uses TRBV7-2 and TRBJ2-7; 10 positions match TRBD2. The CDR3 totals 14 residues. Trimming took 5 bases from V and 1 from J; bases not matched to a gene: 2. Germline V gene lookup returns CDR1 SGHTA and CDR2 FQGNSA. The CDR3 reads CASSPTSGSYEQYF. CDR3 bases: TGTGCCAGCAGCCCGACTAGCGGGTCCTACGAGCAGTACTTC.

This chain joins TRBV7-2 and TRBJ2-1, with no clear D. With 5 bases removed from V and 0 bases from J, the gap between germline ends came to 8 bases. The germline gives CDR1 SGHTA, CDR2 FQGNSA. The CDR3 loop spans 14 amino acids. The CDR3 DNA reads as TGTGCCAGCAGCGGCTCGAGCTCCTACAATGAGCAGTTCTTC. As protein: CASSGSSSYNEQFF.

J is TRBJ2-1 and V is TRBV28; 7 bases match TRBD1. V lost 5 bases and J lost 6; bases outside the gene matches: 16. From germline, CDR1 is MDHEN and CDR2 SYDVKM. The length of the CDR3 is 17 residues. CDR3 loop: CASSAPPGQSTVNEQFF. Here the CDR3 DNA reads TGTGCCAGCAGTGCCCCCCCGGGACAGTCTACAGTCAATGAGCAGTTCTTC.

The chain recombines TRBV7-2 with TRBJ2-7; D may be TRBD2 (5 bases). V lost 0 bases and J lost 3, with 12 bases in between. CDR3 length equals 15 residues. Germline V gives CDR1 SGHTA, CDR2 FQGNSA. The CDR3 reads CASSLADGSSYEQYF. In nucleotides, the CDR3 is TGTGCCAGCAGCTTAGCGGATGGGAGTAGCTACGAGCAGTACTTC. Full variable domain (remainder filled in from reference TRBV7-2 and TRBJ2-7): GAGVSQSPSNKVTEKGKDVELRCDPISGHTALYWYRQSLGQGLEFLIYFQGNSAPDKSGLPSDRFSAERTGGSVSTLTIQRTQQEDSAVYLCASSLADGSSYEQYFGPGTRLTVT.

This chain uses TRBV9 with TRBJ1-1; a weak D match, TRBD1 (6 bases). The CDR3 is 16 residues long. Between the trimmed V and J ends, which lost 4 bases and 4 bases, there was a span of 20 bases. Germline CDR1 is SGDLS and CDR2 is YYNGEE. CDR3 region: CASSQGSTGKGTEAFF. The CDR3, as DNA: TGTGCCAGCAGCCAGGGTAGCACAGGGAAGGGCACTGAAGCTTTCTTT. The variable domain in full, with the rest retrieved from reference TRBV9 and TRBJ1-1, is DSGVTQTPKHLITATGQRVTLRCSPRSGDLSVYWYQQSLDQGLQFLIQYYNGEERAKGNILERFSAQQFPDLHSELNLSSLELGDSALYFCASSQGSTGKGTEAFFGQGTRLTVV.

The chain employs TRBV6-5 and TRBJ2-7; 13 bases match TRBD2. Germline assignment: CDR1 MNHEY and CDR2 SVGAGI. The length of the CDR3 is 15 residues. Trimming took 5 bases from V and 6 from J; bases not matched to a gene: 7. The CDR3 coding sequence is TGTGCCAGCAGTGCGCGGACTAGCGGGAGTAGCGAGCAGTACTTC. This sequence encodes CASSARTSGSSEQYF.

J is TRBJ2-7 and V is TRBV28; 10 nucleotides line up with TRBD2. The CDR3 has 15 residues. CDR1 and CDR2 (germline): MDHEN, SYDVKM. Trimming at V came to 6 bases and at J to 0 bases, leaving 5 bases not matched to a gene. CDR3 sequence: CASRNSGGSSYEQYF. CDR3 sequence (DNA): TGTGCCAGCAGAAATAGCGGGGGGAGCTCCTACGAGCAGTACTTC.

The chain's CDR3 is CATVAGTLNYEQYF. The CDR3 region has the DNA TGTGCCACGGTGGCCGGGACTTTGAACTACGAGCAGTACTTC. The chain links TRBV28 to TRBJ2-7; tentative D call: TRBD2 (6 bases). Deletions cut 10 bases from V and 3 bases from J, with 19 bases between. The CDR3 length is 14 residues. The germline V gene has CDR1 MDHEN and CDR2 SYDVKM.